This T cell receptor beta chain was sequenced for a study of T cell changes during pregnancy in multiple sclerosis. Germline lookup yields CDR1 SGHRS and CDR2 YFSETQ. The CDR3 runs 12 residues. The V and J ends lost 1 base and 8 bases respectively, with 9 bases between them. The count of this clone is one. A much larger clone differs by one base, so this may be a read error. The repertoire was sequenced with immunoSEQ multiplex PCR; TCRdb's copy has only in-frame clones and lacks some. The sample has around 60,000 clones; about 90% are singletons. This specimen consisted of CD4+ T cells from peripheral blood mononuclear cells, obtained after pregnancy. The rearrangement uses TRBV5-1 and TRBJ1-2; maybe TRBD1 (5 bases). The sequence came from a female donor in good health, enrolled as a control in a pregnancy study. The CDR3 loop reads CASSLRGGGYTF. DNA of the CDR3: TGCGCCAGCAGCTTGAGGGGAGGCGGCTACACCTTC.